These 24 T cell receptor beta chains share one sample of origin, sequenced in a study of blood T cell repertoires in COVID-19. Using immunoSEQ multiplex PCR, the repertoire was profiled, and TCRdb retains in-frame clones only, with some absent. The repertoire holds 300,000 to 350,000 clones, with roughly nine tenths as singletons. The specimen was PBMCs or T cells enriched from blood (not recorded which). All receptors derive from a woman in her twenties or thirties who had been exposed to COVID-19.

The genes are TRBV9 and TRBJ1-3; D unclear. The CDR3 is 12 residues long. The germline V and J ends were trimmed by 4 bases and 8 bases, with 10 bases remaining between them. Germline lookup yields CDR1 SGDLS and CDR2 YYNGEE. The CDR3 DNA reads as TGTGCCAGCAGCTTGCTCGGGGACACCATATATTTT. It codes for CASSLLGDTIYF.

This clone was detected a few times. The rearrangement joins TRBV18 to TRBJ2-1; TRBD1 agrees at 8 bases. The V and J ends lost 5 bases and 7 bases, in that order; junction bases with no gene match: 10. From germline, CDR1 is KGHSH and CDR2 LQKENI. The CDR3 loop spans 15 amino acids. In DNA form, the CDR3 reads TGTGCCAGCTCAATAAGAGGGACAGGAACGAATGAGCAGTTCTTC. It specifies CASSIRGTGTNEQFF.

This clone was recorded only once. This rearrangement joins TRBV7-2 to TRBJ2-1; 14 bases are a match to TRBD2. There are 17 residues in the CDR3. V lost 3 bases and J lost 6; bases outside the gene matches: 7. Per germline, CDR1 SGHTA and CDR2 FQGNSA. The CDR3 is CASSLTSGGAARNEQFF. DNA for the CDR3: TGTGCCAGCAGCTTGACTAGCGGGGGGGCAGCCCGCAATGAGCAGTTCTTC.

The rearrangement links TRBV6-5 to TRBJ2-3, with 8 nucleotides matching TRBD2. Trimming took 2 bases from V and 5 from J; bases not matched to a gene: 6. CDR1 is MNHEY, CDR2 SVGAGI, per germline. This CDR3 is built from 15 residues. The CDR3 region is CASSYGRGLGDTQYF. CDR3 DNA: TGTGCCAGCAGTTACGGCCGGGGACTAGGAGATACGCAGTATTTT.

This rearrangement joins TRBV5-1 to TRBJ2-5, with D perhaps TRBD1 (5 bases). Per germline, CDR1 SGHRS and CDR2 YFSETQ. The CDR3 runs 14 residues. The V end was cut by 1 base, the J end by 5 bases, with 12 bases between. The DNA of the CDR3 is TGCGCCAGCAGCTTGCCAGAAAGGGGCGAGACCCAGTACTTC. Protein: CASSLPERGETQYF. Together with reference TRBV5-1 and TRBJ2-5, the CDR3 gives the full variable domain: KAGVTQTPRYLIKTRGQQVTLSCSPISGHRSVSWYQQTPGQGLQFLFEYFSETQRNKGNFPGRFSGRQFSNSRSEMNVSTLELGDSALYLCASSLPERGETQYFGPGTRLLVL.

This clone was recorded a few times. The genes are TRBV11-2 and TRBJ2-1; 10 bases fit TRBD2. The V segment lost 6 bases and the J segment 3 bases; nucleotides outside the gene matches: 5. CDR1 is SGHAT, CDR2 FQNNGV, per germline. This CDR3 region has 15 residues. The CDR3 loop reads CASRGLAGVYNEQFF. The CDR3 nucleotides are TGTGCCAGCAGGGGGCTAGCGGGGGTCTACAATGAGCAGTTCTTC.

V and J are TRBV19 and TRBJ2-1, with a possible D match to TRBD1 (6 bases). The CDR3 consists of 13 residues. The germline CDR1 and CDR2 sequences are LNHDA and SQIVND (reference sequence). Trimming took 3 bases from V and 4 from J, leaving 7 bases between them. The CDR3 loop is CASSIGQYNEQFF. The CDR3 DNA reads as TGTGCCAGTAGTATTGGACAGTACAATGAGCAGTTCTTC.

This clone is a singleton in its sample. The chain combines TRBV19 with TRBJ2-5; tentatively, D is TRBD2 (6 bases). V shed 6 bases and J shed 9 bases, with 23 bases lying between them. The CDR3 runs 15 residues. Germline V CDR1 and CDR2: LNHDA, SQIVND (reference sequence). The CDR3 here is CASSTPGLPGVAQYF. Here the CDR3 DNA reads TGTGCCAGTAGCACACCGGGACTGCCGGGAGTAGCCCAGTACTTC.

The chain combines TRBV5-1 with TRBJ1-2, with unresolved D. The CDR3 spans 15 residues. The germline V gene has CDR1 SGHRS and CDR2 YFSETQ. V was shortened by 3 bases and J by 4 bases, with 16 bases between the two germline ends. The CDR3 sequence: CASSSVSGPPYGYTF. Here the CDR3 DNA reads TGCGCCAGCAGCTCAGTTTCTGGGCCCCCCTATGGCTACACCTTC.

This chain joins TRBV29-1 and TRBJ2-3; 12 bases line up with TRBD1. This CDR3 has 17 amino acids. The ends lost 4 bases at V and 2 bases at J; junction bases unmatched: 10. Per the germline V gene, CDR1 is SQVTM and CDR2 is ANQGSEA. The DNA for the CDR3 is TGCAGCGTTGGAACCCCCGGGACAGGGGGCAACACAGATACGCAGTATTTT. It specifies CSVGTPGTGGNTDTQYF.

The chain combines TRBV4-1 with TRBJ1-4; D is undetermined. Trimming took off 4 bases at V and 5 bases at J, with 17 bases between the two ends. CDR1 and CDR2 from the germline V gene are MGHRA and YSYEKL. The CDR3 runs to 16 residues. CDR3: CASSPYFGGPNEKLFF. DNA for the CDR3: TGCGCCAGCAGCCCCTATTTCGGAGGCCCAAATGAAAAACTGTTTTTT.

This chain links TRBV7-3 with TRBJ2-5; the D gene is possibly TRBD1 (6 bases). The CDR3 runs to 14 residues. V was clipped by 0 bases and J by 3 bases, with 8 bases between them. The V gene's germline CDR1 is SGHTA and CDR2 FQGTGA. The CDR3 DNA is TGTGCCAGCAGCTTAACTGGGGGCAAAGAGACCCAGTACTTC. Residues: CASSLTGGKETQYF.

The V gene is TRBV3-1 (or the pseudogene TRBV3-2), the J gene TRBJ2-5; 11 nucleotides line up with TRBD2. The CDR3 covers 13 residues. V shed 5 bases and J 5 bases; nucleotides not matched to a gene: 1. The V gene's germline CDR1 is LGHDT and CDR2 YNNKEL (reference sequence). CDR3 amino acids: CASSLAGGETQYF. The CDR3, as DNA: TGTGCCAGCAGCTTAGCGGGGGGGGAGACCCAGTACTTC.

This chain joins TRBV5-5 and TRBJ2-1; weak D call: TRBD2 (5 bases). Germline loops: CDR1 SGHKS, CDR2 YYEKEE (reference sequence). This CDR3 is 16 amino acids long. V was pared by 0 bases and J by 3 bases, with 13 bases between. The CDR3 sequence is CASSLGLASDYNEQFF. Here the CDR3 DNA reads TGTGCCAGCAGCTTGGGGCTAGCATCGGACTACAATGAGCAGTTCTTC.

This chain links TRBV5-4 with TRBJ1-2, with D tentatively TRBD1 (5 bases). The CDR3 sequence is 14 residues long. Germline-derived CDR1 and CDR2 are SGHNT and YYREEE (reference sequence). V gave up 1 base and J gave up 4 bases, with 11 bases separating them. CDR3 amino acids: CASSLRGLTYGYTF. The CDR3 DNA sequence: TGTGCCAGCAGCTTGCGGGGACTCACCTATGGCTACACCTTC.

The genes are TRBV9 and TRBJ1-2, with a tentative D call TRBD1 (6 bases). V lost 0 bases, J lost 5 bases, and 11 bases lay in between. Germline V gene data show CDR1 as SGDLS and CDR2 as YYNGEE. The CDR3 sequence is 14 residues long. The CDR3 protein is CASSVDGTTYGYTF. CDR3 nucleotides: TGTGCCAGCAGCGTAGACGGGACAACTTATGGCTACACCTTC.

This sequence joins TRBV3-1 (or the pseudogene TRBV3-2) and TRBJ2-2; TRBD2 might be the D (6 bases). The germline V and J ends were trimmed by 2 bases and 1 base, with 11 bases remaining between them. From germline, CDR1 is LGHDT and CDR2 YNNKEL (reference sequence). The CDR3 has 16 amino acids. CDR3 protein: CASSQWGGENTGELFF. CDR3 bases: TGTGCCAGCAGCCAATGGGGAGGAGAGAACACCGGGGAGCTGTTTTTT.

The gene calls are TRBV11-2 and TRBJ2-5, with a possible D match to TRBD2 (6 bases). CDR3 length: 15 amino acids. The germline V and J ends were trimmed by 3 bases and 4 bases, with 15 bases remaining between them. Germline V gene sequence: CDR1 SGHAT, CDR2 FQNNGV. The CDR3 spells CASSFTTSGLETQYF. DNA of the CDR3: TGTGCCAGCAGCTTTACGACAAGCGGGTTAGAGACCCAGTACTTC.

The chain joins TRBV6-4 to TRBJ1-6; TRBD1 is a possible D gene (6 bases). The CDR3 runs 15 residues. V was shortened by 8 bases and J by 10 bases, with 21 bases between the two germline ends. Germline V gene lookup returns CDR1 MRHNA and CDR2 SNTAGT. In nucleotides, the CDR3 is TGTGCCAGCTCCCCAGACTGGACAGTTAACTCACCCCTCCACTTT. This translates into CASSPDWTVNSPLHF.

V usage is TRBV5-5 and J usage is TRBJ2-1; D possibly corresponds to TRBD1 (7 bases). CDR3 size: 14 residues. Trimming took off 2 bases at V and 7 bases at J, with 13 bases between the two ends. The V gene's germline CDR1 is SGHKS and CDR2 YYEKEE (reference sequence). The CDR3 nucleotides read TGTGCCAGCAGCTTCCGGAGGGGGCCGAATGAGCAGTTCTTC. The encoded protein is CASSFRRGPNEQFF. Full variable domain (remainder filled in from reference TRBV5-5 and TRBJ2-1): DAGVTQSPTHLIKTRGQQVTLRCSPISGHKSVSWYQQVLGQGPQFIFQYYEKEERGRGNFPDRFSARQFPNYSSELNVNALLLGDSALYLCASSFRRGPNEQFFGPGTRLTVL.

This chain links TRBV11-2 with TRBJ2-1, with D maybe TRBD2 (6 bases). This CDR3 is 14 amino acids long. V lost 2 bases and J lost 12, with 17 bases in between. Looked up from germline, CDR1 is SGHAT and CDR2 is FQNNGV. As DNA, the CDR3 is TGTGCCAGCAGCTTACTTGGGGAATTGGGGGGGCAGTTCTTC. Its protein product is CASSLLGELGGQFF.

The chain is built from TRBV18 and TRBJ2-2; possible D gene TRBD2, 5 bases. The germline CDR1 and CDR2 sequences are KGHSH and LQKENI. Deletions cut 3 bases from V and 4 bases from J, with 21 bases between. The CDR3 is made up of 18 amino acids. In DNA, the CDR3 is TGTGCCAGCTCACCCTCGGGAACGACCCCTCGGTTCACCGGGGAGCTGTTTTTT. Encoded protein: CASSPSGTTPRFTGELFF.

The V and J genes are TRBV5-1 and TRBJ1-4; TRBD1 might be the D (6 bases). Germline V lookup: CDR1 SGHRS, CDR2 YFSETQ. V gave up 4 bases and J gave up 8 bases, with 18 bases separating them. The CDR3 contains 15 residues. The CDR3 bases are TGCGCCAGCAGCCTCCAGGGGTCTTGGGGGGAAAAACTGTTTTTT. It codes for CASSLQGSWGEKLFF.

This clone was detected only a few times. The CDR3 loop is CASGSGGNYGYTF. DNA of the CDR3: TGTGCCAGCGGGTCAGGGGGTAACTATGGCTACACCTTC. The rearrangement joins TRBV11-2 to TRBJ1-2, with 7 bases identical to TRBD1. Germline loops: CDR1 SGHAT, CDR2 FQNNGV. The CDR3 is made up of 13 amino acids. Germline trimming cut 8 bases from V and 1 base from J; bases unmatched to any gene: 4.